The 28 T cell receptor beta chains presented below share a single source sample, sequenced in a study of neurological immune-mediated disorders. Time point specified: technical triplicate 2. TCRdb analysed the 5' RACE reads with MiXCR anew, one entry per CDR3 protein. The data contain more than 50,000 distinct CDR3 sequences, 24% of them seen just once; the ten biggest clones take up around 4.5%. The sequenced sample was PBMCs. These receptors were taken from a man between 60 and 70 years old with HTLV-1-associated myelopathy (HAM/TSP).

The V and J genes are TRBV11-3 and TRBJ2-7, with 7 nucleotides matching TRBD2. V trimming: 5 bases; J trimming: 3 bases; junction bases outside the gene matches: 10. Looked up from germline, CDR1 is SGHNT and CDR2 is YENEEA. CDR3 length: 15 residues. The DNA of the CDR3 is TGTGCCAGCAGCCTCGTGTACTCTAGCGGCTACGAGCAGTACTTC. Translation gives CASSLVYSSGYEQYF.

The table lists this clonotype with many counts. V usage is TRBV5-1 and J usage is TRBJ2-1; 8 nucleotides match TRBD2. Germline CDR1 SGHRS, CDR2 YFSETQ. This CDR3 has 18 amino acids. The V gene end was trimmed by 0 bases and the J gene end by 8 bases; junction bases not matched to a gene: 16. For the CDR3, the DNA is TGCGCCAGCAGCTTGGGAGGGCTGGCGGGAGGTACAAGGGATGAGCAGTTCTTC. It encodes CASSLGGLAGGTRDEQFF.

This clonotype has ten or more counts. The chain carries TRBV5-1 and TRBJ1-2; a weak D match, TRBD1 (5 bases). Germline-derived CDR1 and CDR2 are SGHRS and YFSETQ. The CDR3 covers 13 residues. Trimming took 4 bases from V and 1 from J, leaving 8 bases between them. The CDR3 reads CASSTDNNYGYTF. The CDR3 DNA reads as TGCGCCAGCAGCACGGACAATAACTATGGCTACACCTTC.

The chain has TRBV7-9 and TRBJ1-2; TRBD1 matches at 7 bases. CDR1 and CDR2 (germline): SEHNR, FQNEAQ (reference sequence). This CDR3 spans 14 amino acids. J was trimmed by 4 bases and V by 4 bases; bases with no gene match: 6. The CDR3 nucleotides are TGTGCCAGCAGCTCGGGACAGAATTTCTATGGCTACACCTTC. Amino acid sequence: CASSSGQNFYGYTF.

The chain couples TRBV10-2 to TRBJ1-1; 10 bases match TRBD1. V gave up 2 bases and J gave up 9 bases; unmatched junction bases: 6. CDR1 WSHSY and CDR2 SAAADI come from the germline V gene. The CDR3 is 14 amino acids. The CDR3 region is CASSEGTGVQQAFF. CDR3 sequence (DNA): TGCGCCAGCAGTGAGGGGACAGGGGTCCAGCAAGCTTTCTTT.

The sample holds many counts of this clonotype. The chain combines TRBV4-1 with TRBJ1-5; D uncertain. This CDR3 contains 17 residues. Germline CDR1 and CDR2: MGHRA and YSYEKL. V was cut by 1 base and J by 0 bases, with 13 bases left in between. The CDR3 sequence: CASSQGLFGFSNQPQHF. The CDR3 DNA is TGCGCCAGCAGCCAAGGACTCTTCGGATTTAGCAATCAGCCCCAGCATTTT.

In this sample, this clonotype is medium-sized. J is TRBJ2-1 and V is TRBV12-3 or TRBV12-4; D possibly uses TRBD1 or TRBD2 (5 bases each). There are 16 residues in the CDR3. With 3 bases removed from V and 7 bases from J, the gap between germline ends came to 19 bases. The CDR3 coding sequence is TGTGCCAGCAGTTTCAGGGCGGGCCCCTCCCGGAATGAGCAGTTCTTC. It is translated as CASSFRAGPSRNEQFF.

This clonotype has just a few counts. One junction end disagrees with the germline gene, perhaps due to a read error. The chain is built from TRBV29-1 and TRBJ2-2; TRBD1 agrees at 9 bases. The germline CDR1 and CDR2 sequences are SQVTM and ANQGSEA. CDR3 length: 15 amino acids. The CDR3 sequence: CSVGWGQGLPWELSF. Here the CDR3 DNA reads TGCAGCGTCGGATGGGGACAGGGTCTACCCTGGGAGCTGTCTTTT.

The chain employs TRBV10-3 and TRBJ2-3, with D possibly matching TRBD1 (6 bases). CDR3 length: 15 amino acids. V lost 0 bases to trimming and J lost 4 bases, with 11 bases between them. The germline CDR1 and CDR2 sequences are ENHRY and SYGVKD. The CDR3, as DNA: TGTGCCATCAGTGAGTCACAGGGTTGGTCAGATACGCAGTATTTT. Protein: CAISESQGWSDTQYF.

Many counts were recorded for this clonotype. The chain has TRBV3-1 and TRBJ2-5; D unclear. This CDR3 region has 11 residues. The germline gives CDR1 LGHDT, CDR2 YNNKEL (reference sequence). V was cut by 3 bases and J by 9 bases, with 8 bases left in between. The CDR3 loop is CASSQGNPQYF. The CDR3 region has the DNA TGTGCCAGCAGCCAGGGGAATCCCCAGTACTTC.

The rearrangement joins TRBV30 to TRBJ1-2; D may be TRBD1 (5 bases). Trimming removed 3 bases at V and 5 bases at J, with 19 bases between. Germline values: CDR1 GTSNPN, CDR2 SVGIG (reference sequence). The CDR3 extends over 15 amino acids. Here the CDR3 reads CAWRTTGGASYGYTF. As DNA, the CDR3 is TGTGCCTGGAGAACCACGGGAGGGGCTTCATATGGCTACACCTTC.

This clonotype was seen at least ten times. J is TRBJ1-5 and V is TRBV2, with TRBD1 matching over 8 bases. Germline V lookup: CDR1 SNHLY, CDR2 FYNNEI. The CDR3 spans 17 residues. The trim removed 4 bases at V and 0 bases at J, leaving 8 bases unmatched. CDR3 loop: CASSGGRGQNSNQPQHF. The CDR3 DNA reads TGTGCCAGCAGTGGAGGCAGGGGGCAGAATAGCAATCAGCCCCAGCATTTT.

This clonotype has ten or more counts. The CDR3 DNA reads TGTGCCAGCTCACAGGGTGTCTATGGCTACACCTTC. It specifies CASSQGVYGYTF. This chain links TRBV18 with TRBJ1-2; D ambiguous. Germline V gene data show CDR1 as KGHSH and CDR2 as LQKENI. The V end was cut by 4 bases, the J end by 4 bases, with 7 bases between. This CDR3 is built from 12 residues.

CDR3 in amino acids: CASSLVGNEQFF. The CDR3 DNA reads TGTGCCAGCAGCTTAGTCGGCAATGAGCAGTTCTTC. The V and J genes are TRBV7-2 and TRBJ2-1; D is ambiguous. Trimming took off 1 base at V and 6 bases at J, with 4 bases between the two ends. This CDR3 is built from 12 residues. Germline V gene sequence: CDR1 SGHTA, CDR2 FQGNSA.

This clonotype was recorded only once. This chain's CDR3 is CATSAHGSGANVLTF. The CDR3, as DNA: TGTGCCACCAGTGCCCACGGCTCTGGGGCCAACGTCCTGACTTTC. The chain couples TRBV24-1 to TRBJ2-6, with D hard to call. The CDR3 spans 15 residues. Trimming shortened V by 5 bases and J by 0 bases, and 7 bases separated the two germline ends. Germline loops: CDR1 KGHDR, CDR2 SFDVKD.

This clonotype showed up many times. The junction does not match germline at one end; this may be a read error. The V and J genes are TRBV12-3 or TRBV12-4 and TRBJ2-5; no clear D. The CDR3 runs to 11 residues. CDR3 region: CASGLSGQNSF. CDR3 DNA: TGTGCCAGCGGCCTTTCCGGGCAGAATTCCTTC.

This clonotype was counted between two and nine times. CDR3: CSTLGLAGGNEQFF. The CDR3 DNA is TGCAGTACCTTAGGGCTAGCGGGAGGGAATGAGCAGTTCTTC. The chain joins TRBV20-1 to TRBJ2-1; 12 nucleotides agree with TRBD2. The ends lost 8 bases at V and 7 bases at J; junction bases unmatched: 9. Germline V gene lookup returns CDR1 DFQATT and CDR2 SNEGSKA (reference sequence). The length of the CDR3 is 14 residues.

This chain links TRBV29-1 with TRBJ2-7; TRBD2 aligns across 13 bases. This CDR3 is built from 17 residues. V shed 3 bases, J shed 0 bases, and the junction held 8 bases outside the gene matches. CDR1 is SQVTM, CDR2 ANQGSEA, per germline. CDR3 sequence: CSVDIRTSGSPSYEQYF. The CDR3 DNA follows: TGCAGCGTTGATATCCGGACTAGCGGGAGTCCCTCCTACGAGCAGTACTTC.

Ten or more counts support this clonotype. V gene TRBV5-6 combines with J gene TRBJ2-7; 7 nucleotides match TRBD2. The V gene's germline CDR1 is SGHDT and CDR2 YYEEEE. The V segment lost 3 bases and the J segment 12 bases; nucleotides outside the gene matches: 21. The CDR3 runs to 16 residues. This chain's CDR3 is CASSSGDRPMWGGWYF. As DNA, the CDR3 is TGTGCCAGCAGCTCGGGGGACCGCCCGATGTGGGGGGGATGGTACTTC.

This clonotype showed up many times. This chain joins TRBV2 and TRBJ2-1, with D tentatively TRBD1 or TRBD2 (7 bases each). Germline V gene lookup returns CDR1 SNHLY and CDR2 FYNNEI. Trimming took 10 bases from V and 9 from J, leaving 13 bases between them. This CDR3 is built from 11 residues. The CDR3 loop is CATGGGGEQFF. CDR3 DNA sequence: TGTGCCACAGGGGGAGGGGGTGAGCAGTTCTTC. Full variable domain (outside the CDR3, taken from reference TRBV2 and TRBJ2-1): EPEVTQTPSHQVTQMGQEVILRCVPISNHLYFYWYRQILGQKVEFLVSFYNNEISEKSEIFDDQFSVERPDGSNFTLKIRSTKLEDSAMYFCATGGGGEQFFGPGTRLTVL.

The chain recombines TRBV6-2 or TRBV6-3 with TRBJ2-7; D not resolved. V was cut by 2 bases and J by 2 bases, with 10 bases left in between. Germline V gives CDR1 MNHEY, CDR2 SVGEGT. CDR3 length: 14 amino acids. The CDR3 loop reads CASSYRQVPYEQYF. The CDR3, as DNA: TGTGCCAGCAGTTACCGGCAGGTTCCCTACGAGCAGTACTTC.

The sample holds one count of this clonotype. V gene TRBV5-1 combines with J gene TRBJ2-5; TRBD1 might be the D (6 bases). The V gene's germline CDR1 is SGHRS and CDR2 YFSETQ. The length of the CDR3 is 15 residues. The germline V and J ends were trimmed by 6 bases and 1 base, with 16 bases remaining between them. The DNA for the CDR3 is TGCGCCAGCAAGACCACAGGGTCGTTCCAAGAGACCCAGTACTTC. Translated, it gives CASKTTGSFQETQYF.

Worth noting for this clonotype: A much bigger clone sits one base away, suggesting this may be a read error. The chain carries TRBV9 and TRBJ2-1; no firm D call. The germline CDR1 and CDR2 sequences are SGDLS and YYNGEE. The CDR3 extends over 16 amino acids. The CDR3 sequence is CASSVERGVSYHEQFF. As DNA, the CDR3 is TGTGCCAGCAGCGTAGAACGCGGAGTCTCCTACCATGAGCAGTTCTTC.

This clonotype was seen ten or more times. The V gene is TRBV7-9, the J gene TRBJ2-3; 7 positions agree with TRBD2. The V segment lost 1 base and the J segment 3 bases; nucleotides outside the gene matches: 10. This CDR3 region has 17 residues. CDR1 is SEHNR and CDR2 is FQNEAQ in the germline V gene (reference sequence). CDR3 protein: CASSLGPPLAATDTQYF. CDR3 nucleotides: TGTGCCAGCAGCTTAGGGCCCCCCCTAGCGGCGACAGATACGCAGTATTTT.

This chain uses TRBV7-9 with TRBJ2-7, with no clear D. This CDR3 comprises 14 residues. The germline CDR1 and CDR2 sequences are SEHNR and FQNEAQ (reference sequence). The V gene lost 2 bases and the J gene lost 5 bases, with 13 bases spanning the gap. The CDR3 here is CASSLSAGQDEQYF. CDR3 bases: TGTGCCAGCAGCTTATCTGCTGGTCAGGACGAGCAGTACTTC.

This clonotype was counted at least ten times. The CDR3 coding sequence is TGTGCCAGCTCACCTGGACAGGGAGAGGGTGGCTACACCTTC. Translation: CASSPGQGEGGYTF. The V gene is TRBV18, the J gene TRBJ1-2; 8 nucleotides line up with TRBD1. J gave up 7 bases and V 3 bases, and 7 bases lay outside the gene matches. Germline V gene sequence: CDR1 KGHSH, CDR2 LQKENI. This CDR3 comprises 14 residues.

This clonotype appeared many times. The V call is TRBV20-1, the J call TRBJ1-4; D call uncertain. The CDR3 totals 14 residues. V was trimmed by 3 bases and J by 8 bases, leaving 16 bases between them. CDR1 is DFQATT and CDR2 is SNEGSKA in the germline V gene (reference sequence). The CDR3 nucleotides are TGCAGTGCTAGGGACCCGTTGCGGGCCGAAAAACTGTTTTTT. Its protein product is CSARDPLRAEKLFF.

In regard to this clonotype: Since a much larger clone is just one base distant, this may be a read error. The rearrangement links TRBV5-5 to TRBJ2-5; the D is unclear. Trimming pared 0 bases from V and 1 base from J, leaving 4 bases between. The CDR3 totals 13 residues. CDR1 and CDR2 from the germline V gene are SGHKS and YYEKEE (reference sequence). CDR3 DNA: TGTGCCAGCAGCTTGGAAGTCCAAGAGACCCAGTACTTC. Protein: CASSLEVQETQYF.